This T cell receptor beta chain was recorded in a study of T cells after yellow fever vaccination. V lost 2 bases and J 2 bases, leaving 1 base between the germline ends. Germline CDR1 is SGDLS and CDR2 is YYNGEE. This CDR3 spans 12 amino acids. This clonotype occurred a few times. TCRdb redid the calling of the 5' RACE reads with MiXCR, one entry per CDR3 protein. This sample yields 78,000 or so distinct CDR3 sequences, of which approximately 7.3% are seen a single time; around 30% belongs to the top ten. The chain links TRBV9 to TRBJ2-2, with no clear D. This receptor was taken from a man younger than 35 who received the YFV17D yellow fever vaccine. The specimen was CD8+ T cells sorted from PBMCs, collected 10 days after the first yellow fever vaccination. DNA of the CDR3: TGTGCCAGCAGCGTCAACACCGGGGAGCTGTTTTTT. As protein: CASSVNTGELFF. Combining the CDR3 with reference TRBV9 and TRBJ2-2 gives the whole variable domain DSGVTQTPKHLITATGQRVTLRCSPRSGDLSVYWYQQSLDQGLQFLIQYYNGEERAKGNILERFSAQQFPDLHSELNLSSLELGDSALYFCASSVNTGELFFGEGSRLTVL.